Below, 15 T cell receptor beta chains from the same sample are listed, as sequenced in a study of identical twins. MiXCR, applied by TCRdb to the 5' RACE reads, yields one record per CDR3 protein. This sample has about 690,000 distinct CDR3 sequences; around 5.7% occur once, and the top ten carry under 2%. Sequenced sample: naive T cells sorted from blood. Every receptor here comes from a man younger than 30 in good health.

This clonotype occurred many times. This chain connects TRBV20-1 to TRBJ2-7; D is unresolved. The CDR3 contains 15 residues. V shed 3 bases and J shed 0 bases, with 15 bases lying between them. Germline lookup yields CDR1 DFQATT and CDR2 SNEGSKA (reference sequence). The CDR3 is CSARSGAARSYEQYF. CDR3 DNA: TGCAGTGCTAGGTCTGGAGCCGCCCGCTCCTACGAGCAGTACTTC.

In its sample, this clonotype was seen many times. The genes are TRBV12-3 or TRBV12-4 and TRBJ1-1; D not resolved. The CDR3 is 11 residues long. The V gene lost 5 bases and the J gene lost 2 bases, with 3 bases spanning the gap. For the CDR3, the DNA is TGTGCCAGCAGTCACAACACTGAAGCTTTCTTT. Its translation: CASSHNTEAFF.

This clonotype came up many times. Written as DNA, the CDR3 is TGCAGCGTCCTGACTAGATACACAGATACGCAGTATTTT. This translates into CSVLTRYTDTQYF. The chain uses TRBV29-1 and TRBJ2-3; possible D gene TRBD2, 6 bases. CDR1 SQVTM and CDR2 ANQGSEA come from the germline V gene. The CDR3 covers 13 residues. The ends were cut back, 6 bases at V and 2 bases at J, with 12 bases in the middle.

Many counts were recorded for this clonotype. The chain links TRBV7-8 to TRBJ2-7; D might be TRBD2 (6 bases). Per germline, CDR1 SGHVS and CDR2 FQNEAQ. Deletions cut 1 base from V and 3 bases from J, with 13 bases between. The CDR3 sequence is 15 residues long. Here the CDR3 reads CASSLETGGGYEQYF. CDR3 coding DNA: TGTGCCAGCAGCTTAGAAACCGGGGGAGGCTACGAGCAGTACTTC.

The rearrangement joins TRBV11-2 to TRBJ2-3; possibly TRBD2 for D (5 bases). The CDR3 totals 17 residues. Germline V CDR1 and CDR2: SGHAT, FQNNGV. The germline V and J ends were trimmed by 0 bases and 7 bases, with 20 bases remaining between them. CDR3 nucleotide sequence: TGTGCCAGCAGCTTAGAGATCAGCGGACGGATCCTTTATACGCAGTATTTT. Translated: CASSLEISGRILYTQYF. Variable domain in full (rest from reference TRBV11-2 and TRBJ2-3): EAGVAQSPRYKIIEKRQSVAFWCNPISGHATLYWYQQILGQGPKLLIQFQNNGVVDDSQLPKDRFSAERLKGVDSTLKIQPAKLEDSAVYLCASSLEISGRILYTQYFGPGTRLTVL.

This clonotype was seen repeatedly, ten times or more. The rearrangement links TRBV12-3 or TRBV12-4 to TRBJ2-7, with D unclear. Trimming left V 4 bases short and J 2 bases short, with 12 bases between. This CDR3 comprises 14 residues. The CDR3 DNA is TGTGCCAGCAGTTCCGGGCGGAGTGCCTACGAGCAGTACTTC. It is translated as CASSSGRSAYEQYF.

The V and J genes are TRBV20-1 and TRBJ2-7; 8 nucleotides agree with TRBD1. Germline CDR1 DFQATT, CDR2 SNEGSKA (reference sequence). V lost 5 bases, J lost 3 bases, and 6 bases stayed unmatched. The length of the CDR3 is 13 residues. The CDR3 nucleotides are TGCAGTGCTCAGGACAGGGTACGCTACGAGCAGTACTTC. The encoded protein is CSAQDRVRYEQYF.

This clonotype was recorded at least ten times. V usage is TRBV21-1 and J usage is TRBJ1-1. TRBV21-1 is a recognized pseudogene. The CDR3 contains 14 residues. The CDR3 loop reads CASSSRTGGTEAFF. CDR3 sequence (DNA): TGTGCCAGCAGCAGCCGGACGGGAGGGACTGAAGCTTTCTTT.

In this sample, this clonotype turned up many times. V is TRBV20-1 and J is TRBJ2-5, with D perhaps matching TRBD2 (6 bases). CDR1 is DFQATT and CDR2 is SNEGSKA in the germline V gene (reference sequence). CDR3 size: 14 residues. V was shortened by 0 bases and J by 10 bases, with 18 bases between the two germline ends. This CDR3 reads CSARDFPGPGDQYF. The CDR3 DNA sequence: TGCAGTGCTAGAGATTTTCCAGGCCCGGGGGACCAGTACTTC.

Many counts were recorded for this clonotype. The chain is built from TRBV4-2 and TRBJ2-3, with D tentatively TRBD1 (5 bases). V was shortened by 9 bases and J by 6 bases, with 13 bases between the two germline ends. Per germline, CDR1 LGHNA and CDR2 YNFKEQ. This CDR3 has 12 amino acids. This chain's CDR3 is CASSGPKDTQYF. The CDR3 bases are TGTGCCAGTTCAGGGCCCAAGGATACGCAGTATTTT.

This clonotype was counted at least ten times. The chain employs TRBV12-5 and TRBJ2-1; possibly TRBD1 for D (6 bases). Germline V gene lookup returns CDR1 LGHNT and CDR2 FRNRAP. V was cut by 3 bases and J by 8 bases, with 14 bases left in between. This CDR3 region has 14 residues. CDR3 DNA sequence: TGTGCTAGTGGTTTCGACAGGAGCGGCGATGAGCAGTTCTTC. It encodes CASGFDRSGDEQFF.

This clonotype appeared a single time. With a much larger clone just one base away, this may be a read error. The chain has TRBV5-1 and TRBJ1-1; TRBD1 might be the D (5 bases). Germline CDR1 reads SGHRS; CDR2 reads YFSETQ. This CDR3 has 15 amino acids. The CDR3, as DNA: TGCGCCAGCAGCTTGAATTCGGGGATCGGGACTGGAGCTTTCTTT. The encoded protein is CASSLNSGIGTGAFF.

This clonotype appeared many times. This chain uses TRBV5-1 with TRBJ1-2; D might be TRBD1 (5 bases). The V end lost 2 bases, the J end lost 8 bases, and 7 bases lay between the germline ends. Per the germline V gene, CDR1 is SGHRS and CDR2 is YFSETQ. This CDR3 spans 11 amino acids. The DNA for the CDR3 is TGCGCCAGCAGCTTCGGGGACGGCTACACCTTC. Protein sequence: CASSFGDGYTF.

This chain joins TRBV4-3 and TRBJ2-3; D is ambiguous. Trimming shortened V by 4 bases and J by 0 bases, and 11 bases separated the two germline ends. The germline V gene encodes CDR1 LGHNA and CDR2 YSLEER. This CDR3 contains 15 residues. The CDR3 loop is CASSPARTSTDTQYF. The CDR3 region has the DNA TGCGCCAGCAGCCCGGCACGAACTAGCACAGATACGCAGTATTTT.

The V call is TRBV7-6, the J call TRBJ1-1; maybe TRBD1 (6 bases). V was trimmed by 4 bases and J by 8 bases, leaving 17 bases between them. The germline V gene encodes CDR1 SGHVS and CDR2 FNYEAQ. There are 14 residues in the CDR3. CDR3 in DNA: TGTGCCAGCAGCTCACTCCCTACCGGGACAGAAGCTTTCTTT. Translating it yields CASSSLPTGTEAFF.